A single sample is the source of the 27 T cell receptor beta chains below, sequenced in a study of a mutant IDH1 vaccine in newly diagnosed glioma. The protocol was immunoSEQ multiplex PCR, while the TCRdb copy is restricted to in-frame clones and leaves out a portion. The top ten hold 4% of the sample, which has about 64,000 clones, 70% to 90% seen once. Their cognate antigens are unknown. Time point described: week 23, last vaccination. A single vaccine dose contained 300 ug of mutant IDH1 20-mer peptide, and topical imiquimod was used with it. This specimen was PBMCs, taken from a glioma patient whose treatment included an IDH1 peptide vaccine. The receptors were sampled from a man aged 30 to 45 with glioma.

This rearrangement joins TRBV12-5 to TRBJ2-3, with TRBD1 identical over 10 bases. Per germline, CDR1 LGHNT and CDR2 FRNRAP. The CDR3 sequence is 16 residues long. V gave up 6 bases and J gave up 3 bases; unmatched junction bases: 9. The CDR3 region is CASGPRWDRGTDTQYF. The CDR3 bases are TGTGCTAGTGGCCCGAGATGGGACAGGGGTACAGATACGCAGTATTTT.

The chain joins TRBV19 to TRBJ1-2, with 7 bases identical to TRBD1. The CDR3 sequence is 14 residues long. V was clipped by 5 bases and J by 6 bases; unmatched bases: 9. Germline CDR1 and CDR2: LNHDA and SQIVND (reference sequence). In DNA form, the CDR3 reads TGTGCCAGTAGTCGACAGGGAAATAAGGATGGCTACACCTTC. It codes for CASSRQGNKDGYTF. The full variable domain, completed using reference TRBV19 and TRBJ1-2, is DGGITQSPKYLFRKEGQNVTLSCEQNLNHDAMYWYRQDPGQGLRLIYYSQIVNDFQKGDIAEGYSVSREKKESFPLTVTSAQKNPTAFYLCASSRQGNKDGYTFGSGTRLTVV.

This clone has just one count. The chain uses TRBV4-1 and TRBJ2-5, with D possibly matching TRBD1 (6 bases). The last part of the DNA fits TRBJ2-7 better; the J call may be wrong. CDR3 length: 18 residues. The V gene's germline CDR1 is MGHRA and CDR2 YSYEKL. CDR3 in amino acids: CASSQDTPGQSSSYEQYF. In DNA, the CDR3 is TGCGCCAGCAGCCAAGATACCCCCGGACAGAGCAGCTCCTACGAGCAGTACTTC.

The chain is built from TRBV7-6 and TRBJ2-7; 9 positions match TRBD1. Germline trimming cut 6 bases from V and 6 bases from J; bases unmatched to any gene: 9. The length of the CDR3 is 14 residues. CDR1 and CDR2 from the germline V gene are SGHVS and FNYEAQ. The CDR3 loop is CASSWTGEVGEQYF. CDR3 DNA sequence: TGTGCCAGCAGTTGGACAGGGGAGGTGGGCGAGCAGTACTTC. The variable domain in full, completed from reference TRBV7-6 and TRBJ2-7, reads GAGVSQSPRYKVTKRGQDVALRCDPISGHVSLYWYRQALGQGPEFLTYFNYEAQQDKSGLPNDRFSAERPEGSISTLTIQRTEQRDSAMYRCASSWTGEVGEQYFGPGTRLTVT.

The chain combines TRBV11-2 with TRBJ2-2; no firm D call. V was pared by 0 bases and J by 4 bases, with 12 bases between. The CDR3 has 16 amino acids. CDR1 is SGHAT, CDR2 FQNNGV, per germline. CDR3 nucleotide sequence: TGTGCCAGCAGCTTAGATGATCAAATTAGCACCGGGGAGCTGTTTTTT. It yields the protein CASSLDDQISTGELFF.

The chain recombines TRBV15 with TRBJ1-2, with 7 nucleotides matching TRBD1. The length of the CDR3 is 16 residues. Unmatched junction bases numbered 7, after V lost 1 base and J lost 2 bases. The germline CDR1 and CDR2 sequences are LNHNV and YYDKDF (reference sequence). Written as DNA, the CDR3 is TGTGCCACCAGCAGAGGTACCGGGACAGCAAACTATGGCTACACCTTC. Encoded protein: CATSRGTGTANYGYTF.

This chain uses TRBV5-6 with TRBJ2-5; D may be TRBD1 (6 bases). The germline V gene encodes CDR1 SGHDT and CDR2 YYEEEE. The CDR3 spans 14 residues. Trimming cost V 0 bases and J 4 bases, with 10 bases left between them. The CDR3 reads CASSLDRAGETQYF. The CDR3 DNA is TGTGCCAGCAGCTTGGACAGGGCGGGAGAGACCCAGTACTTC.

This clone has only one observation. The V and J genes are TRBV2 and TRBJ2-7; the D gene is possibly TRBD2 (5 bases). Germline CDR1 and CDR2: SNHLY and FYNNEI. The CDR3 runs 13 residues. The ends were cut back, 6 bases at V and 8 bases at J, with 17 bases in the middle. CDR3 bases: TGTGCCAGCAGCCTGGGGTTGGAGGTGAAGCAGTACTTC. As protein: CASSLGLEVKQYF.

The chain links TRBV18 to TRBJ2-2, with TRBD2 matching over 9 bases. This CDR3 is 13 amino acids long. The germline CDR1 and CDR2 sequences are KGHSH and LQKENI. V was pared by 4 bases and J by 8 bases, with 2 bases of the junction left unmatched. CDR3: CASSRTSVGELFF. DNA of the CDR3: TGTGCCAGCTCACGGACTAGCGTGGGGGAGCTGTTTTTT.

This clone has a single count. The chain has TRBV4-1 and TRBJ2-2; D may be TRBD1 or TRBD2 (7 bases each). CDR1 and CDR2 from the germline V gene are MGHRA and YSYEKL. V lost 4 bases to trimming and J lost 5 bases, with 20 bases between them. This CDR3 is built from 17 residues. In DNA form, the CDR3 reads TGCGCCAGCAGCCTCACCAGGGGGGGGCCTACGACCGGGGAGCTGTTTTTT. Its translation is CASSLTRGGPTTGELFF.

The gene calls are TRBV5-1 and TRBJ2-1; 7 bases align to TRBD1. This CDR3 has 14 amino acids. The V segment lost 4 bases and the J segment 5 bases; nucleotides outside the gene matches: 6. CDR1 SGHRS and CDR2 YFSETQ come from the germline V gene. The CDR3 DNA follows: TGCGCCAGCAGCATCGACAGGGAGCACAATGAGCAGTTCTTC. As protein: CASSIDREHNEQFF.

This clone showed up just once. The chain has TRBV27 and TRBJ1-2; 9 nucleotides agree with TRBD1. The V and J ends lost 1 base and 8 bases, in that order; junction bases with no gene match: 2. The CDR3 is made up of 13 amino acids. CDR1 and CDR2 (germline): MNHEY, SMNVEV (reference sequence). The CDR3 is CASSLWTGEGYTF. In DNA form, the CDR3 reads TGTGCCAGCAGTTTATGGACAGGGGAGGGCTACACCTTC.

The DNA for the CDR3 is TGTGCCAGCAGCCTTGTGGGGCAGGGTGGCGAGCAGTACTTC. Encoded protein: CASSLVGQGGEQYF. This rearrangement joins TRBV7-9 to TRBJ2-7, with D possibly matching TRBD1 (5 bases). The V and J ends lost 5 bases and 6 bases respectively, with 17 bases between them. The germline gives CDR1 SEHNR, CDR2 FQNEAQ (reference sequence). The CDR3 has 14 residues. The full variable domain, its missing parts supplied by reference TRBV7-9 and TRBJ2-7, is DTGVSQNPRHKITKRGQNVTFRCDPISEHNRLYWYRQTLGQGPEFLTYFQNEAQLEKSRLLSDRFSAERPKGSFSTLEIQRTEQGDSAMYLCASSLVGQGGEQYFGPGTRLTVT.

The J gene is TRBJ1-4, the V gene TRBV15; D remains unclear. CDR1 is LNHNV and CDR2 is YYDKDF in the germline V gene (reference sequence). The CDR3 totals 12 residues. The V end lost 3 bases, the J end lost 4 bases, and 3 bases lay between the germline ends. The CDR3 DNA reads as TGTGCCACCAGCAGCAGTAATGAAAAACTGTTTTTT. This translates into CATSSSNEKLFF.

The J gene is TRBJ1-2, the V gene TRBV29-1; tentative D call: TRBD1 (5 bases). The germline CDR1 and CDR2 sequences are SQVTM and ANQGSEA. Deletions cut 1 base from V and 3 bases from J, with 15 bases between. This CDR3 contains 15 residues. CDR3 bases: TGCAGCGTTGAAGTAGGTAGAGGGGATTACTATGGCTACACCTTC. It codes for CSVEVGRGDYYGYTF.

This chain joins TRBV6-5 and TRBJ1-2, with no clear D. The CDR3 has 11 residues. The V end was cut by 1 base, the J end by 10 bases, with 7 bases between. Germline CDR1 reads MNHEY; CDR2 reads SVGAGI. CDR3 nucleotide sequence: TGTGCCAGCAGTTACTTTGGGGACTACACCTTC. Translated: CASSYFGDYTF.

This clone was seen more than once but under ten times. The CDR3 sequence is CASSAAGDGYTF. Here the CDR3 DNA reads TGCGCCAGCAGCGCCGCAGGGGATGGCTACACCTTC. The gene calls are TRBV5-1 and TRBJ1-2; tentatively, D is TRBD1 (6 bases). With 4 bases removed from V and 6 bases from J, the gap between germline ends came to 10 bases. In germline, CDR1 is SGHRS, CDR2 YFSETQ. The CDR3 runs to 12 residues.

The chain employs TRBV2 and TRBJ2-7, with D possibly TRBD1 on 5 matching bases. Germline values: CDR1 SNHLY, CDR2 FYNNEI. CDR3 length: 14 residues. V dropped 8 bases and J dropped 2 bases, with 16 bases sitting between them. The CDR3, as DNA: TGTGCCAGCGGCGTTGCAGGGTACCCCTACGAGCAGTACTTC. It specifies CASGVAGYPYEQYF.

This clone has only a few counts. This chain uses TRBV27 with TRBJ1-1, with no clear D. Per the germline V gene, CDR1 is MNHEY and CDR2 is SMNVEV (reference sequence). The CDR3 spans 16 residues. V was trimmed by 4 bases and J by 0 bases, leaving 15 bases between them. CDR3 coding DNA: TGTGCCAGCAGTTGGAACATAATTGGAATGAACACTGAAGCTTTCTTT. This codes for CASSWNIIGMNTEAFF.

The chain joins TRBV7-9 to TRBJ1-3; D remains ambiguous. Germline V gives CDR1 SEHNR, CDR2 FQNEAQ (reference sequence). This CDR3 is 14 amino acids long. V lost 5 bases and J lost 0, with 8 bases in between. The CDR3 protein is CASSAEVSGNTIYF. In DNA, the CDR3 is TGTGCCAGCAGCGCAGAAGTCTCTGGAAACACCATATATTTT. Full variable domain (missing parts from reference TRBV7-9 and TRBJ1-3): DTGVSQNPRHKITKRGQNVTFRCDPISEHNRLYWYRQTLGQGPEFLTYFQNEAQLEKSRLLSDRFSAERPKGSFSTLEIQRTEQGDSAMYLCASSAEVSGNTIYFGEGSWLTVV.

This rearrangement joins TRBV19 to TRBJ1-5, with 8 bases aligning to TRBD1. CDR3 length: 13 amino acids. Germline V gene lookup returns CDR1 LNHDA and CDR2 SQIVND (reference sequence). V lost 5 bases and J lost 7; bases outside the gene matches: 4. CDR3 amino acids: CASSATGDQPQHF. As DNA, the CDR3 is TGTGCCAGTAGTGCGACAGGGGACCAGCCCCAGCATTTT.

The chain is built from TRBV28 and TRBJ2-3; D perhaps matches TRBD1 (5 bases). Germline V lookup: CDR1 MDHEN, CDR2 SYDVKM. This CDR3 spans 16 amino acids. V lost 10 bases to trimming and J lost 2 bases, with 22 bases between them. Here the CDR3 reads CATQGTWAGYTDTQYF. CDR3 in DNA: TGTGCCACCCAGGGTACCTGGGCCGGGTACACAGATACGCAGTATTTT.

V usage is TRBV5-1 and J usage is TRBJ1-2; possible D gene TRBD1, 5 bases. Germline lookup yields CDR1 SGHRS and CDR2 YFSETQ. V lost 4 bases and J 6 bases, leaving 13 bases between the germline ends. There are 13 residues in the CDR3. CDR3 protein: CASSVSGTDGYTF. The CDR3, as DNA: TGCGCCAGCAGCGTCTCCGGGACGGATGGCTACACCTTC.

CDR3 protein: CASSYGFGTEAFF. CDR3 DNA sequence: TGTGCCAGCAGCTATGGGTTTGGCACTGAAGCTTTCTTT. V is TRBV11-2 and J is TRBJ1-1, with D unclear. CDR1 and CDR2 (germline): SGHAT, FQNNGV. Trimming removed 4 bases at V and 4 bases at J, with 10 bases between. The CDR3 consists of 13 residues.

The CDR3 protein is CASSYSTSGNTIYF. CDR3 in DNA: TGTGCCAGCAGTTACTCAACCTCTGGAAACACCATATATTTT. The chain employs TRBV6-5 and TRBJ1-3; no clear D gene. Per germline, CDR1 MNHEY and CDR2 SVGAGI. Trimming pared 0 bases from V and 0 bases from J, leaving 3 bases between. The CDR3 runs to 14 residues.

This clone was observed a handful of times. This chain uses TRBV15 with TRBJ2-3; 10 nucleotides match TRBD1. J lost 2 bases, V lost 1 base, and 3 bases had no gene match. Germline V gene data show CDR1 as LNHNV and CDR2 as YYDKDF (reference sequence). The CDR3 spans 16 residues. This CDR3 reads CATSRGDRGYTDTQYF. DNA of the CDR3: TGTGCCACCAGCAGAGGGGACAGGGGCTACACAGATACGCAGTATTTT.

This clone was observed once. The V call is TRBV28, the J call TRBJ2-1; 8 bases agree with TRBD2. This CDR3 has 16 amino acids. Germline trimming cut 3 bases from V and 7 bases from J; bases unmatched to any gene: 11. Germline assignment: CDR1 MDHEN and CDR2 SYDVKM. CDR3 amino acids: CASSFGRGALPNEQFF. In DNA form, the CDR3 reads TGTGCCAGCAGTTTTGGGCGGGGGGCCCTTCCTAATGAGCAGTTCTTC.